This passage covers 26 T cell receptor beta chains from one sample sequenced in a study of OX40 agonist ivuxolimab in advanced cancers. Library prep was done by the immunoSEQ multiplex PCR assay. Imported from immuneACCESS, the table was reduced by TCRdb to in-frame sequences with V and J called. These copies leave out some clones; in studies compared against another copy, an unresolved V gene accounts for under half, and the cause of the remainder is not known. This sample is represented by about 42,000 clones; about 86% of them were singletons. The ten largest clonotypes hold 15% of the sample. This material consisted of CD4+ or CD8+ T cells sorted from blood, taken in a trial of the OX40 agonist ivuxolimab. All receptors come from an adult with an advanced solid tumor such as melanoma, head and neck, liver or kidney cancer.

The chain combines TRBV2 with TRBJ1-5, with 8 nucleotides matching TRBD1. Germline loops: CDR1 SNHLY, CDR2 FYNNEI. Unmatched junction bases numbered 12, after V lost 2 bases and J lost 0 bases. The CDR3 consists of 19 residues. The CDR3 DNA follows: TGTGCCAGCAGTGAATCTTTGGACAGGGCTCATTATAGCAATCAGCCCCAGCATTTT. Its protein product is CASSESLDRAHYSNQPQHF.

In its sample, this clone was seen a few times. The rearrangement joins TRBV7-9 to TRBJ2-7; perhaps TRBD1 as D (5 bases). The CDR3 sequence is 12 residues long. The germline CDR1 and CDR2 sequences are SEHNR and FQNEAQ (reference sequence). V was clipped by 5 bases and J by 1 base, with 6 bases between them. The DNA for the CDR3 is TGTGCCAGCAGCCGGACATCCTACGAGCAGTACTTC. It translates to CASSRTSYEQYF. The complete variable domain, with remaining parts taken from reference TRBV7-9 and TRBJ2-7, reads DTGVSQNPRHKITKRGQNVTFRCDPISEHNRLYWYRQTLGQGPEFLTYFQNEAQLEKSRLLSDRFSAERPKGSFSTLEIQRTEQGDSAMYLCASSRTSYEQYFGPGTRLTVT.

The chain carries TRBV11-3 and TRBJ1-1; D is undetermined. CDR3 length: 13 residues. V lost 2 bases, J lost 4 bases, and 8 bases lay in between. The germline gives CDR1 SGHNT, CDR2 YENEEA. CDR3 residues: CASSLNRATEAFF. CDR3 sequence (DNA): TGTGCCAGCAGCTTAAACCGGGCCACTGAAGCTTTCTTT.

The gene calls are TRBV6-5 and TRBJ2-7; D perhaps matches TRBD1 (6 bases). The CDR3 sequence is 14 residues long. V gave up 2 bases and J gave up 6 bases, with 14 bases separating them. Germline values: CDR1 MNHEY, CDR2 SVGAGI. CDR3: CASSYMGRGSEQYF. The CDR3 DNA reads TGTGCCAGCAGTTACATGGGCAGGGGATCCGAGCAGTACTTC.

The chain uses TRBV7-9 and TRBJ1-1; D is possibly TRBD1 (5 bases). The CDR3 has 15 residues. Germline V gives CDR1 SEHNR, CDR2 FQNEAQ (reference sequence). V was shortened by 5 bases and J by 7 bases, with 20 bases between the two germline ends. The CDR3 protein is CASSPTEGRGHEAFF. The CDR3 region has the DNA TGTGCCAGCAGCCCAACAGAGGGCCGGGGCCATGAAGCTTTCTTT.

The chain employs TRBV2 and TRBJ2-7; TRBD2 agrees at 9 bases. Germline values: CDR1 SNHLY, CDR2 FYNNEI. Losses at the gene ends were 6 bases for V and 3 bases for J; bases not matched to a gene: 9. The CDR3 is 15 amino acids. The CDR3 here is CASSRSGSWLYEQYF. Here the CDR3 DNA reads TGTGCCAGCAGCCGTAGCGGGAGTTGGCTCTACGAGCAGTACTTC.

This chain uses TRBV15 with TRBJ1-1; 8 positions agree with TRBD1. The V gene end was trimmed by 5 bases and the J gene end by 0 bases; junction bases not matched to a gene: 5. CDR1 and CDR2 (germline): LNHNV, YYDKDF (reference sequence). This CDR3 spans 15 amino acids. As DNA, the CDR3 is TGTGCCACCAGCGCGACAGGGGAAATGAACACTGAAGCTTTCTTT. Amino acids: CATSATGEMNTEAFF.

CDR3 protein: CASRRTSSTDTQYF. CDR3 in DNA: TGTGCCAGCAGGAGGACTAGCAGCACAGATACGCAGTATTTT. This chain connects TRBV11-2 to TRBJ2-3; 8 bases are shared with TRBD2. The V and J ends lost 6 bases and 0 bases, in that order; junction bases with no gene match: 2. CDR3 length equals 14 residues. Germline values: CDR1 SGHAT, CDR2 FQNNGV.

This CDR3 is CASSLGHGYTEAFF. The CDR3 DNA reads TGTGCCAGCAGCTTGGGGCACGGGTATACTGAAGCTTTCTTT. J is TRBJ1-1 and V is TRBV5-5; D not resolved. Germline V gives CDR1 SGHKS, CDR2 YYEKEE (reference sequence). The CDR3 extends over 14 amino acids. The V end lost 0 bases, the J end lost 5 bases, and 11 bases lay between the germline ends.

This chain links TRBV6-1 with TRBJ1-3; 9 bases are shared with TRBD1. J lost 0 bases, V lost 3 bases, and 3 bases had no gene match. The CDR3 is 16 amino acids. Germline CDR1 reads MNHNS; CDR2 reads SASEGT. Here the CDR3 reads CASSDGQGSSGNTIYF. CDR3 coding DNA: TGTGCCAGCAGTGACGGACAGGGGAGCTCTGGAAACACCATATATTTT.

This clone appeared a single time. This chain connects TRBV2 to TRBJ1-6; 9 bases agree with TRBD1. V gave up 7 bases and J gave up 7 bases; unmatched junction bases: 2. The CDR3 length is 13 residues. Germline V CDR1 and CDR2: SNHLY, FYNNEI. The DNA of the CDR3 is TGTGCCAGCATGGGGACAGGGAATTCACCCCTCCACTTT. Amino acid sequence: CASMGTGNSPLHF.

The chain uses TRBV19 and TRBJ1-1; no definite D call. V was trimmed by 3 bases and J by 7 bases, leaving 24 bases between them. The germline V gene encodes CDR1 LNHDA and CDR2 SQIVND (reference sequence). The CDR3 spans 17 residues. CDR3 in DNA: TGTGCCAGTAGTATTCGTTTCCTGGATACAATATCGGGTGAAGCTTTCTTT. Residues: CASSIRFLDTISGEAFF.

This chain joins TRBV27 and TRBJ1-1; possibly TRBD1 for D (6 bases). The CDR3 has 13 residues. V shed 6 bases and J shed 4 bases, with 12 bases lying between them. Germline lookup yields CDR1 MNHEY and CDR2 SMNVEV (reference sequence). In DNA form, the CDR3 reads TGTGCCAGCAGCCAAGGGGGGATCACTGAAGCTTTCTTT. This translates into CASSQGGITEAFF.

V usage is TRBV12-5 and J usage is TRBJ2-3, with a possible D match to TRBD2 (6 bases). CDR3 length: 15 residues. V dropped 3 bases and J dropped 1 base, with 11 bases sitting between them. Germline V gene lookup returns CDR1 LGHNT and CDR2 FRNRAP. CDR3 nucleotides: TGTGCTAGTGGTTTTTTCGGGGAGGGCACAGATACGCAGTATTTT. As protein: CASGFFGEGTDTQYF.

The CDR3 loop is CASRLGLAGPYNEQFF. CDR3 bases: TGTGCCAGCAGACTGGGACTAGCGGGCCCCTACAATGAGCAGTTCTTC. This chain links TRBV28 with TRBJ2-1; 12 nucleotides match TRBD2. The V gene's germline CDR1 is MDHEN and CDR2 SYDVKM. This CDR3 contains 16 residues. V trimming: 6 bases; J trimming: 2 bases; junction bases outside the gene matches: 5.

The chain has TRBV6-5 and TRBJ2-5; D remains unclear. Germline V gene lookup returns CDR1 MNHEY and CDR2 SVGAGI. CDR3 length: 15 amino acids. V dropped 5 bases and J dropped 1 base, with 14 bases sitting between them. The CDR3 DNA follows: TGTGCCAGCAGTAAGAGAAGGGTGAGCCAAGAGACCCAGTACTTC. Protein: CASSKRRVSQETQYF.

V is TRBV4-1 and J is TRBJ2-5; TRBD2 matches 10 bases. CDR3 length equals 16 residues. Trimming cost V 4 bases and J 3 bases; bases outside gene matches: 8. The V gene's germline CDR1 is MGHRA and CDR2 YSYEKL. In DNA, the CDR3 is TGCGCCAGCAGCCCGATCGGGACTAGCGCAGAAGAGACCCAGTACTTC. Translated: CASSPIGTSAEETQYF.

The gene calls are TRBV14 and TRBJ1-1; a possible D gene is TRBD1 (5 bases). V was pared by 4 bases and J by 7 bases, with 13 bases between. The CDR3 loop spans 13 amino acids. Germline V gene lookup returns CDR1 SGHDN and CDR2 FVKESK. CDR3 bases: TGTGCCAGCAGCCTGATGGGGCGGAGTGAAGCTTTCTTT. Its translation is CASSLMGRSEAFF.

CDR3 amino acids: CASSQGEGRVYEQFF. CDR3 in DNA: TGTGCCAGCAGTCAGGGGGAGGGGCGCGTATATGAGCAGTTCTTC. This chain joins TRBV6-6 and TRBJ2-1; D is possibly TRBD1 or TRBD2 (7 bases each). This CDR3 spans 15 amino acids. CDR1 MNHNY and CDR2 SVGAGI come from the germline V gene (reference sequence). The ends were cut back, 5 bases at V and 8 bases at J, with 19 bases in the middle.

The CDR3 DNA sequence: TGTGCCAGCAGCTCGACAGGGGGCTACGAGCAGTACTTC. Encoded protein: CASSSTGGYEQYF. The chain links TRBV5-6 to TRBJ2-7; 9 nucleotides align to TRBD1. This CDR3 contains 13 residues. The V gene end was trimmed by 3 bases and the J gene end by 3 bases; junction bases not matched to a gene: 1. Germline V gene lookup returns CDR1 SGHDT and CDR2 YYEEEE.

This rearrangement joins TRBV7-9 to TRBJ2-3; 8 bases are a match to TRBD1. CDR1 and CDR2 (germline): SEHNR, FQNEAQ (reference sequence). V was clipped by 4 bases and J by 0 bases; unmatched bases: 6. The CDR3 spans 16 residues. The CDR3 sequence is CASSSADRASTDTQYF. In DNA, the CDR3 is TGTGCCAGCAGCTCTGCGGACAGGGCTAGCACAGATACGCAGTATTTT.

The chain carries TRBV7-6 and TRBJ2-2; 7 bases are shared with TRBD1. Germline CDR1 SGHVS, CDR2 FNYEAQ. The CDR3 has 17 residues. The ends lost 6 bases at V and 3 bases at J; junction bases unmatched: 13. The DNA of the CDR3 is TGTGCCAGCAGTTCTATGACAGGGCGTTCCTACACCGGGGAGCTGTTTTTT. Translation gives CASSSMTGRSYTGELFF.

This rearrangement joins TRBV4-3 to TRBJ1-2, with 7 bases matching TRBD1. Germline CDR1 reads LGHNA; CDR2 reads YSLEER. This CDR3 region has 15 residues. With 4 bases clipped from V and 2 bases from J, the junction kept 7 bases outside the gene matches. CDR3 loop: CASSPLGGANYGYTF. CDR3 coding DNA: TGCGCCAGCAGCCCCCTAGGGGGCGCGAACTATGGCTACACCTTC.

The chain couples TRBV7-2 to TRBJ2-4; D ambiguous. V was cut by 6 bases and J by 12 bases, with 15 bases left in between. Germline V gives CDR1 SGHTA, CDR2 FQGNSA. The CDR3 consists of 12 residues. The CDR3 region has the DNA TGTGCCAGCAGGCGATTAATGGGGAATCAGTACTTC. Its translation: CASRRLMGNQYF.

V gene TRBV13 combines with J gene TRBJ2-3; D unclear. With 0 bases removed from V and 1 base from J, the gap between germline ends came to 5 bases. Germline V gives CDR1 PRHDT, CDR2 FYEKMQ (reference sequence). This CDR3 has 14 residues. CDR3 in amino acids: CASSLGERTDTQYF. CDR3 nucleotide sequence: TGTGCCAGCAGCTTAGGAGAGCGCACAGATACGCAGTATTTT.

The chain carries TRBV28 and TRBJ2-1; TRBD2 matches at 7 bases. V lost 6 bases, J lost 5 bases, and 7 bases stayed unmatched. The CDR3 sequence is 14 residues long. Germline CDR1 is MDHEN and CDR2 is SYDVKM. The CDR3 reads CASSRGAGDNEQFF. The CDR3 region has the DNA TGTGCCAGCAGCCGTGGGGCGGGGGACAATGAGCAGTTCTTC.